This TCR beta chain emerged from a study of T cell repertoires in cytomegalovirus infection. The CDR3 covers 15 residues. Per the germline V gene, CDR1 is SGHAT and CDR2 is FQDESV (reference sequence). V lost 5 bases and J 4 bases, leaving 17 bases between the germline ends. This clonotype was seen more than once but under ten times. TCRdb independently ran MiXCR on the reads; one entry per CDR3 protein. The sample has 500,000 or so distinct CDR3 sequences, approximately 15% seen once. This chain uses TRBV11-1 with TRBJ1-1, with D possibly matching TRBD1 (6 bases). Sequencing input: CD8+ T cells from PBMCs. The source of this sequence is a human donor in good health (CMV status not recorded). Some clones in this sample may be carry-over from other donors' samples. The CDR3 is CASSPERGGGTEAFF. CDR3 nucleotides: TGTGCCAGCAGCCCAGAGAGGGGGGGCGGCACTGAAGCTTTCTTT. The full variable domain, in which reference TRBV11-1 and TRBJ1-1 provide the parts outside the CDR3, is EAEVAQSPRYKITEKSQAVAFWCDPISGHATLYWYRQILGQGPELLVQFQDESVVDDSQLPKDRFSAERLKGVDSTLKIQPAELGDSAMYLCASSPERGGGTEAFFGQGTRLTVV.